This is a list of T cell receptor beta chains from one sample in a study of blood T cell repertoires in COVID-19. TCRdb's copy holds only in-frame clones and misses some; the assay was immunoSEQ multiplex PCR. In the table there are more than 100,000 clones, over 70% of which are singletons. Material for sequencing was peripheral blood. The source is an older man with acute or convalescent COVID-19. Both conserved end residues are part of each CDR3. A D gene is named only where the DNA matches it firmly. The listing skips clone size in some rows; elsewhere it reads once, few, many or a size class.

TRBJ2-1	NA	TRBV29-1	17	TRBD2	TGCAGCGTTGAAAAAGAACCGCGGGGGGGCCTCTACAATGAGCAGTTCTTC	CSVEKEPRGGLYNEQFF
TRBJ2-4	NA	TRBV27	18	TRBD1	TGTGCCAGCAGTTTATCGGGACAGGGCAATATGGCCAAAAACATTCAGTACTTC	CASSLSGQGNMAKNIQYF
TRBJ2-7	NA	TRBV7-6	16	TRBD2	TGTGCCAGCAACCCTCTTTCTAGCGGGGGCTCAGGGGAGCAGTACTTC	CASNPLSSGGSGEQYF
TRBJ1-2	once	TRBV5-1	15	NA	TGCGCCAGCAGAAAAGAAATATACAGTAACTATGGCTACACCTTC	CASRKEIYSNYGYTF
TRBJ2-5	NA	TRBV6-2/TRBV6-3	17	TRBD2	TGTGCCAGCAGTTTCCCTAGCGGGGGGCCCCTCCAAGAGACCCAGTACTTC	CASSFPSGGPLQETQYF
TRBJ1-6	NA	TRBV7-9	15	TRBD1	TGTGCCAGCAGTTTTAGTCAGGGGGCCCATTCACCCCTCCACTTT	CASSFSQGAHSPLHF
TRBJ2-7	once	TRBV7-9	14	TRBD1	TGTGCCAGCAGCTTAGCGGGACAGACGTACGAGCAGTACTTC	CASSLAGQTYEQYF
TRBJ2-7	NA	TRBV4-2	14	TRBD1	TGTGCCAGCAGCCAAGGACAGGGGGCTTACGAGCAGTACTTC	CASSQGQGAYEQYF
TRBJ2-1	NA	TRBV4-1	17	TRBD2	TGCGCCCGCAGCCGACAACGGACTAGCGGGACCTACAATGAGCAGTTCTTC	CARSRQRTSGTYNEQFF
TRBJ1-2	few	TRBV9	15	NA	TGTGCCAGCAGCGTAGGCTCAGGGTCCAGCTATGGCTACACCTTC	CASSVGSGSSYGYTF